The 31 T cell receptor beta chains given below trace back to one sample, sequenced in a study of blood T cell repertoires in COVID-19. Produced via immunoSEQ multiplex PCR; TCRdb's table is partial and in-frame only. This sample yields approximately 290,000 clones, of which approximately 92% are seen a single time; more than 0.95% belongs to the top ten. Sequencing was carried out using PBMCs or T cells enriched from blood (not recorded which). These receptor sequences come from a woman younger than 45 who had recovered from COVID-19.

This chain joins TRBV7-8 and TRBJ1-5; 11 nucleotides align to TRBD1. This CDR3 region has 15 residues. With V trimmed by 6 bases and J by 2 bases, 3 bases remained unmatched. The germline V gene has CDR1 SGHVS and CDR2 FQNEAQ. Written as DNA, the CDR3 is TGTGCCAGCAGTCGGACAGGGGGCCGCAATCAGCCCCAGCATTTT. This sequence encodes CASSRTGGRNQPQHF.

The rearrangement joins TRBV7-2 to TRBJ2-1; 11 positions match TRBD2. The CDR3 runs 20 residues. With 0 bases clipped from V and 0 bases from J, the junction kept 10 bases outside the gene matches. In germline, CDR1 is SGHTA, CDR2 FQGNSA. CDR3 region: CASSLALGLAGGRSYNEQFF. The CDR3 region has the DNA TGTGCCAGCAGCTTAGCGCTGGGGCTAGCGGGAGGTCGCTCCTACAATGAGCAGTTCTTC.

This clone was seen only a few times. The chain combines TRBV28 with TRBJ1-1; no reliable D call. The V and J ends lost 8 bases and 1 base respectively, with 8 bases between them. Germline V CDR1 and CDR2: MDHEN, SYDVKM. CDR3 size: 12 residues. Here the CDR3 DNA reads TGTGCCAGCCAGGTAGGGAACACTGAAGCTTTCTTT. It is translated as CASQVGNTEAFF.

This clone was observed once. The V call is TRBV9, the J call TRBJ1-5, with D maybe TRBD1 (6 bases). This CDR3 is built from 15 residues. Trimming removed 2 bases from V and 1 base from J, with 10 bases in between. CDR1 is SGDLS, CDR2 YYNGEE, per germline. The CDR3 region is CASSVGGQSNQPQHF. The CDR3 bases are TGTGCCAGCAGCGTCGGGGGGCAGAGCAATCAGCCCCAGCATTTT.

Here the CDR3 reads CASGDRELTGELFF. CDR3 in DNA: TGTGCCAGCGGGGACAGGGAATTAACCGGGGAGCTGTTTTTT. The chain joins TRBV2 to TRBJ2-2; TRBD1 aligns across 9 bases. The CDR3 covers 14 residues. The germline gives CDR1 SNHLY, CDR2 FYNNEI. V lost 8 bases, J lost 5 bases, and 6 bases stayed unmatched.

CDR3 nucleotides: TGTGCCAGCACCCATTCAGGGGGCAATGAGCAGTTCTTC. Its protein product is CASTHSGGNEQFF. The chain links TRBV6-6 to TRBJ2-1; 7 bases agree with TRBD1. Germline CDR1 MNHNY, CDR2 SVGAGI (reference sequence). The CDR3 sequence is 13 residues long. Unmatched junction bases numbered 6, after V lost 7 bases and J lost 6 bases.

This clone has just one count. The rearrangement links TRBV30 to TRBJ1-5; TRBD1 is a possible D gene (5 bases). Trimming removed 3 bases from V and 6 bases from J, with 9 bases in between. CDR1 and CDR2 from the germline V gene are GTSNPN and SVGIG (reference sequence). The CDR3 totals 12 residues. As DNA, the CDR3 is TGTGCCTGGAGCCAGGGAGGTCAGCCCCAGCATTTT. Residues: CAWSQGGQPQHF. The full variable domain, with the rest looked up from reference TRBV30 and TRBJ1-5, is SQTIHQWPATLVQPVGSPLSLECTVEGTSNPNLYWYRQAAGRGLQLLFYSVGIGQISSEVPQNLSASRPQDRQFILSSKKLLLSDSGFYLCAWSQGGQPQHFGDGTRLSIL.

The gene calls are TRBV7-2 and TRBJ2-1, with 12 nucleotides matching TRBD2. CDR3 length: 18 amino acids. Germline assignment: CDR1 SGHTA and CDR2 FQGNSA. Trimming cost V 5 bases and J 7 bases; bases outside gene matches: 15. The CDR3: CASSPRQTSGSYKNEQFF. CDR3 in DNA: TGTGCCAGCAGCCCCCGGCAGACTAGCGGGAGTTATAAGAATGAGCAGTTCTTC.

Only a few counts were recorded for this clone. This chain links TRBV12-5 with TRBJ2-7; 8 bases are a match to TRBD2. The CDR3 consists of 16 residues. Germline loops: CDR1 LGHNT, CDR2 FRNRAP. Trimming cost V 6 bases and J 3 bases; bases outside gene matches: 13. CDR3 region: CASGIPISGSFYEQYF. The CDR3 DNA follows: TGTGCTAGTGGAATCCCGATCAGCGGGAGTTTCTACGAGCAGTACTTC.

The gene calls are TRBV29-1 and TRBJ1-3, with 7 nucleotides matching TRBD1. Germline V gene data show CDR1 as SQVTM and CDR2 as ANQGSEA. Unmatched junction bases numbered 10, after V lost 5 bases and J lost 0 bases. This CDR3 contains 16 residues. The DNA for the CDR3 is TGCAGCGTTATGGGGACAGACGCTTTCTCTGGAAACACCATATATTTT. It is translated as CSVMGTDAFSGNTIYF.

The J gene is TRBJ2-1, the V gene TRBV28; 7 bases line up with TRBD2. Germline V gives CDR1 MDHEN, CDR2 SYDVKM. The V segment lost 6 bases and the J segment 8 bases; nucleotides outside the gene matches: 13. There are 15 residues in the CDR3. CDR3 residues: CASSPVWGAGYEQFF. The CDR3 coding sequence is TGTGCCAGCAGCCCGGTATGGGGAGCGGGATATGAGCAGTTCTTC.

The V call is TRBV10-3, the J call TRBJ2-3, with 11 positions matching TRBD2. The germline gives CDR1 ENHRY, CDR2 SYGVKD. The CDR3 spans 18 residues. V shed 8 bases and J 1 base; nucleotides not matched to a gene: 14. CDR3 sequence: CAIGKTSGTSRGTDTQYF. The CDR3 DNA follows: TGTGCCATCGGAAAGACTAGCGGGACCTCCAGGGGCACAGATACGCAGTATTTT.

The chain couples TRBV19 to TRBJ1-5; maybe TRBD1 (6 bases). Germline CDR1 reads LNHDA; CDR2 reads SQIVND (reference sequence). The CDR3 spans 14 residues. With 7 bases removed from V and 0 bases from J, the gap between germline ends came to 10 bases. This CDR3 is CASKGQYSNQPQHF. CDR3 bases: TGTGCCAGTAAAGGACAGTATAGCAATCAGCCCCAGCATTTT.

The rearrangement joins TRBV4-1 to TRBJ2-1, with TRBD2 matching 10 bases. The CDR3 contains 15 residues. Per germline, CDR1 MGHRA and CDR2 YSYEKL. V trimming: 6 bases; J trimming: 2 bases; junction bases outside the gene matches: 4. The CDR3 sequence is CASSLSGGTYNEQFF. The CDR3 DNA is TGCGCCAGCAGTCTTAGCGGGGGGACCTACAATGAGCAGTTCTTC.

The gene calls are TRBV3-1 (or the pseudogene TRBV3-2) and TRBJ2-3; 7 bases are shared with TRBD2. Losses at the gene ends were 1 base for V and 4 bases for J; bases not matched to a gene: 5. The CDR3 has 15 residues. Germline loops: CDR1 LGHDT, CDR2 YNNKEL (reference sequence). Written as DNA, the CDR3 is TGTGCCAGCAGCCAAGCTGGACTAGGTGCAGATACGCAGTATTTT. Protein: CASSQAGLGADTQYF.

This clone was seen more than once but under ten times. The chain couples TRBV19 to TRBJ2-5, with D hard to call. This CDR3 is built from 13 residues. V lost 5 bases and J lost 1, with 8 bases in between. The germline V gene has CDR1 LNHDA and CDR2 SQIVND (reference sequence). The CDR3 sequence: CASSFSSQETQYF. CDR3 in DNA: TGTGCCAGTAGTTTTAGCTCCCAAGAGACCCAGTACTTC. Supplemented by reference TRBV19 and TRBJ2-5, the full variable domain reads DGGITQSPKYLFRKEGQNVTLSCEQNLNHDAMYWYRQDPGQGLRLIYYSQIVNDFQKGDIAEGYSVSREKKESFPLTVTSAQKNPTAFYLCASSFSSQETQYFGPGTRLLVL.

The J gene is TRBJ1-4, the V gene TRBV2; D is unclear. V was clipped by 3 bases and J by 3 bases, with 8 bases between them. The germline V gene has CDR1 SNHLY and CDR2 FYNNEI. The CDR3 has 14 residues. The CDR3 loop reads CASSEGLANEKLFF. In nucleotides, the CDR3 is TGTGCCAGCAGTGAGGGCCTTGCTAATGAAAAACTGTTTTTT.

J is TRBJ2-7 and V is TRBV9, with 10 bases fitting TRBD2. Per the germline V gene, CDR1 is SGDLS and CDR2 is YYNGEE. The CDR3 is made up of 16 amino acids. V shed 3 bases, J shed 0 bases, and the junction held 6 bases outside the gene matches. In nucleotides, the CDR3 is TGTGCCAGCAGCGAGCGGGAGGGACGGAGCTCCTACGAGCAGTACTTC. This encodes CASSEREGRSSYEQYF.

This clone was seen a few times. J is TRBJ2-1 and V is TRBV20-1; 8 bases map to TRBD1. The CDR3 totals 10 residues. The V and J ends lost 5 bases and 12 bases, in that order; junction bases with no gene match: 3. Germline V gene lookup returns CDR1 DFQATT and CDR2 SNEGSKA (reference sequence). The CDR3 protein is CSAYDRGQFF. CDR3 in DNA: TGCAGTGCTTATGACAGGGGGCAGTTCTTC.

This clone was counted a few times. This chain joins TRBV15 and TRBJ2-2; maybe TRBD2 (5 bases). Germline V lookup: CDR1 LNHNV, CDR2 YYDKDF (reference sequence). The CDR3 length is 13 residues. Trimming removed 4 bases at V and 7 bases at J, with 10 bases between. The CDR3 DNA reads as TGTGCCACCAGCACCGGACTGATCGGGGAGCTGTTTTTT. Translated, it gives CATSTGLIGELFF. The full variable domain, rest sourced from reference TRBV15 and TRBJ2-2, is DAMVIQNPRYQVTQFGKPVTLSCSQTLNHNVMYWYQQKSSQAPKLLFHYYDKDFNNEADTPDNFQSRRPNTSFCFLDIRSPGLGDTAMYLCATSTGLIGELFFGEGSRLTVL.

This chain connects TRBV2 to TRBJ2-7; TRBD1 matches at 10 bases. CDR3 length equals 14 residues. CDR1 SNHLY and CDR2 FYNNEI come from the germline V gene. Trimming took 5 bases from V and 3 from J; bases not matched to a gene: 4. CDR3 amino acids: CASSRQGASYEQYF. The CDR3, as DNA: TGTGCCAGCAGTCGACAGGGGGCTAGCTACGAGCAGTACTTC.

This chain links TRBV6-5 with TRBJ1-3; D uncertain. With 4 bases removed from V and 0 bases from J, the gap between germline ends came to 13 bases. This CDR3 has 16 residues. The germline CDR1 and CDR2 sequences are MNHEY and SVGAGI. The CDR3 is CASSSLTASSGNTIYF. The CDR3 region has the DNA TGTGCCAGCAGTTCCTTAACAGCTTCCTCTGGAAACACCATATATTTT.

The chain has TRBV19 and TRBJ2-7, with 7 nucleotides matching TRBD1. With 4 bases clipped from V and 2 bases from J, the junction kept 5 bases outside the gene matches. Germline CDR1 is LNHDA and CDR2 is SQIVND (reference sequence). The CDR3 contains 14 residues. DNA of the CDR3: TGTGCCAGTAGTAAGGACAGGTATACCTACGAGCAGTACTTC. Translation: CASSKDRYTYEQYF.

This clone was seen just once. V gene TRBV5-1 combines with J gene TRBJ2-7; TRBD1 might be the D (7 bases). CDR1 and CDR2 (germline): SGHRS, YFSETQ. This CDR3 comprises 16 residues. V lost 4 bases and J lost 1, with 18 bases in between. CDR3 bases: TGCGCCAGCAGCAGGGCGGAGGGGGCAAGGTCCTACGAGCAGTACTTC. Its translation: CASSRAEGARSYEQYF. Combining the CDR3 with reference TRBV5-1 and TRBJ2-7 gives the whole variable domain KAGVTQTPRYLIKTRGQQVTLSCSPISGHRSVSWYQQTPGQGLQFLFEYFSETQRNKGNFPGRFSGRQFSNSRSEMNVSTLELGDSALYLCASSRAEGARSYEQYFGPGTRLTVT.

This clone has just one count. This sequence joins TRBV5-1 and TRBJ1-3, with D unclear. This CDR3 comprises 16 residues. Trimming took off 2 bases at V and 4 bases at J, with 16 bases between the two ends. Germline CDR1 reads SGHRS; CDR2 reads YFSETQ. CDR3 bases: TGCGCCAGCAGCTTAGTATCCGGGGTCAAGGGAAACACCATATATTTT. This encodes CASSLVSGVKGNTIYF.

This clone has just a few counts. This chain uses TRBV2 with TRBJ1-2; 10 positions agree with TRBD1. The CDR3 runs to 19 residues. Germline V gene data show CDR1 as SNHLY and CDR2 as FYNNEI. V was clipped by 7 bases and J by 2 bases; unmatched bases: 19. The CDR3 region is CASIERGQGRPKRNYGYTF. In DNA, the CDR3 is TGTGCCAGCATTGAGAGGGGACAGGGGCGCCCAAAAAGGAACTATGGCTACACCTTC.

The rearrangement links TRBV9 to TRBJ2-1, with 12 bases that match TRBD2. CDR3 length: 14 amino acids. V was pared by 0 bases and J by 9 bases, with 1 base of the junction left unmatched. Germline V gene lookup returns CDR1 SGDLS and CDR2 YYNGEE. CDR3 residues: CASSVVLAGGEQFF. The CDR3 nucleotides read TGTGCCAGCAGCGTAGTACTAGCGGGAGGTGAGCAGTTCTTC.

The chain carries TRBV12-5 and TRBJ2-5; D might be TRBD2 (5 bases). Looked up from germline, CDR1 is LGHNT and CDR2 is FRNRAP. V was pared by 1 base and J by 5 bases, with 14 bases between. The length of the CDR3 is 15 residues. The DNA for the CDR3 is TGTGCTAGTGGTTTGGGAAGCGGCAGCCAGGAGACCCAGTACTTC. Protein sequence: CASGLGSGSQETQYF.

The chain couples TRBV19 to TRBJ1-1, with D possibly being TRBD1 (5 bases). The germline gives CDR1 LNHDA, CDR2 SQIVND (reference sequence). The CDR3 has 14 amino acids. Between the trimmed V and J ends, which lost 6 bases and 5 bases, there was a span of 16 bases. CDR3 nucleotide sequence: TGTGCCAGTAGGGCTTTGGGGGGATGGACTGAAGCTTTCTTT. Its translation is CASRALGGWTEAFF.

The CDR3 here is CAIFSGSYPYEQYF. CDR3 nucleotide sequence: TGTGCCATCTTTTCCGGGAGCTATCCCTACGAGCAGTACTTC. The chain combines TRBV10-3 with TRBJ2-7, with D perhaps matching TRBD2 (6 bases). Germline CDR1 and CDR2: ENHRY and SYGVKD. Trimming left V 8 bases short and J 2 bases short, with 16 bases between. This CDR3 comprises 14 residues.

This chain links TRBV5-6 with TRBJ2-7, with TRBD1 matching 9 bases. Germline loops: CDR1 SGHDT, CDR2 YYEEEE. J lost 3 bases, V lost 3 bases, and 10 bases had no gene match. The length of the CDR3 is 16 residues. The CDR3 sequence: CASSSTGGTVFYEQYF. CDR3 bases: TGTGCCAGCAGCTCGACAGGGGGGACGGTCTTCTACGAGCAGTACTTC.